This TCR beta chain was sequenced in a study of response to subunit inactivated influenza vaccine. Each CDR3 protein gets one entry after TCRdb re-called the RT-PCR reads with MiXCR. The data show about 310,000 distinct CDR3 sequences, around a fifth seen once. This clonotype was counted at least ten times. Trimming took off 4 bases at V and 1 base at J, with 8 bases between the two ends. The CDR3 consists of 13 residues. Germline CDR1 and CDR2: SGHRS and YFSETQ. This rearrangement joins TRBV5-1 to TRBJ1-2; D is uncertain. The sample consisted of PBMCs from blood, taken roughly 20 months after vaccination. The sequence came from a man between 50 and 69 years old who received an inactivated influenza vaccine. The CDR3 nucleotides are TGCGCCAGCAGCCCTGACCATAACTATGGCTACACCTTC. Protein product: CASSPDHNYGYTF.